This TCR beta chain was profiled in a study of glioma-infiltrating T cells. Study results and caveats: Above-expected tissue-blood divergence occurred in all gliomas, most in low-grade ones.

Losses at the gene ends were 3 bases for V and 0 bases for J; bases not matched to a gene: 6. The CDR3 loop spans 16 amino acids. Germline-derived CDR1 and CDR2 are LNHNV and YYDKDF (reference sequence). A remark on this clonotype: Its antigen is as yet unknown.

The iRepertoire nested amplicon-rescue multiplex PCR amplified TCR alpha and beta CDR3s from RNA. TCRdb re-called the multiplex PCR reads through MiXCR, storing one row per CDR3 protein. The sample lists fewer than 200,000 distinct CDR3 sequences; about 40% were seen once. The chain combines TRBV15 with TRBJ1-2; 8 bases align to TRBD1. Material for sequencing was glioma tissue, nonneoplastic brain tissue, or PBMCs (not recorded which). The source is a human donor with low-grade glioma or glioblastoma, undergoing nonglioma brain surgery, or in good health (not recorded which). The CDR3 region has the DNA TGTGCCACCAGCAGCCCGGGGACAGGTTCTAACTATGGCTACACCTTC. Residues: CATSSPGTGSNYGYTF.